This TCR beta chain was recorded in a study of identical twins. Findings of the study overall: Zero-insertion analyses could be partly confounded by invariant MAIT and iNKT cells.

Template switching (which added a universal primer site) was used, and cDNA carried unique molecular identifiers. MiXCR was run by TCRdb on the 5' RACE reads, yielding one entry per CDR3 protein. Of under 1 million distinct CDR3 sequences listed, approximately 13% were seen once; the top ten hold around 1.5%. Notes on this clonotype: Its target is unknown.

The J segment lost 6 bases and the V segment lost 3 bases, leaving 6 bases of the junction unmatched. CDR1 and CDR2 from the germline V gene are SGHDT and YYEEEE. There are 14 residues in the CDR3. The sample was also linked to a second study, of yellow fever vaccine responses in identical twins.

V and J are TRBV5-6 and TRBJ2-7; 10 bases align to TRBD1. Sequenced material: PBMCs. The clonotype originates from a woman between 18 and 29 years old in good health. For the CDR3, the DNA is TGTGCCAGCAGCTCTGACAGGGGGCTAGCCGAGCAGTACTTC. This translates into CASSSDRGLAEQYF.